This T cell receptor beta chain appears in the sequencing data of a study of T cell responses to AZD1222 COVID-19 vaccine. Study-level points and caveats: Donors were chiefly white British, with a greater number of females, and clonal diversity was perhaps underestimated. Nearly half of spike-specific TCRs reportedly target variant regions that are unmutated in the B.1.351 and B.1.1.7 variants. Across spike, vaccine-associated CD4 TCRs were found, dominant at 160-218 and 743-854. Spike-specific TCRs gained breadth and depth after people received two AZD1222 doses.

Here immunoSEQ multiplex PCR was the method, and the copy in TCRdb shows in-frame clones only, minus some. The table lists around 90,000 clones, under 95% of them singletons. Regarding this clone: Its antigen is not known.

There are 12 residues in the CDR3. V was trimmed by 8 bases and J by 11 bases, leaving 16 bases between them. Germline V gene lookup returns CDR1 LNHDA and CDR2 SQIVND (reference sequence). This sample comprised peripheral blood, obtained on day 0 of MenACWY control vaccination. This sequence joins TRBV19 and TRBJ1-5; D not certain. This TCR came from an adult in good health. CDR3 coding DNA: TGTGCCAGTGGAACGGGCTCACGGTCCCAGCATTTT. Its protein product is CASGTGSRSQHF.